This is a list of T cell receptor beta chains from one sample in a study of CD8+ T cells in alopecia areata. Sequenced by immunoSEQ multiplex PCR; TCRdb stores in-frame clones only, minus some. The sample records under 250,000 clones, 50% to 60% being singletons. The specimen comprised CD4+ T cells sorted from blood, sampled at week 0. These receptors all stem from a human donor with alopecia areata. Each CDR3 is given with its conserved first and last residue. Each record gives: J gene, D gene, V gene, clone size, CDR3 protein, CDR3 DNA. A D gene is named only where the DNA matches it firmly. Where a row states a size, it is once, few, many or the class of an expanded clone; other rows omit it.

>TRBJ2-5|.|TRBV6-1|few
CASSALGTQYF
TGTGCCAGCAGTGCCCTTGGGACCCAGTACTTC
>TRBJ1-6|TRBD1|TRBV19|.
CASSRAGGTGFYNSPLHF
TGTGCCAGTAGTCGCGCCGGTGGGACAGGGTTCTATAATTCACCCCTCCACTTT
>TRBJ2-3|.|TRBV2|.
CASSGSTDTQYF
TGTGCCAGCAGTGGATCAACAGATACGCAGTATTTT
>TRBJ1-1|.|TRBV2|.
CASSEFGRTEAFF
TGTGCCAGCAGTGAATTCGGTCGTACTGAAGCTTTCTTT
>TRBJ1-4|.|TRBV2|.
CASSEQRTVGEKLFF
TGTGCCAGCAGTGAACAGCGGACAGTTGGGGAAAAACTGTTTTTT
>TRBJ2-2|.|TRBV29-1|.
CSAERLANTGELFF
TGCAGCGCTGAACGACTTGCTAACACCGGGGAGCTGTTTTTT
>TRBJ2-1|.|TRBV27|.
CASRSRGLDEQFF
TGTGCCAGCAGGTCAAGAGGGCTAGATGAGCAGTTCTTC
>TRBJ2-7|.|TRBV30|few
CAWSVGTDPTRYDYEQYF
TGTGCCTGGAGTGTTGGCACAGACCCGACCCGCTACGATTACGAGCAGTACTTC
>TRBJ2-7|.|TRBV5-1|.
CASATVGFYEQYF
TGCGCCAGCGCTACCGTGGGGTTCTACGAGCAGTACTTC
>TRBJ2-7|.|TRBV7-9|.
CASSLVAYEQYF
TGTGCCAGCAGCTTAGTGGCCTACGAGCAGTACTTC
>TRBJ2-1|.|TRBV9|.
CASSAPGGYNEQFF
TGTGCCAGCAGCGCCCCTGGGGGATACAATGAGCAGTTCTTC
>TRBJ2-3|.|TRBV7-2|.
CASSARTQYF
TGTGCCAGCAGCGCCAGGACGCAGTATTTT
>TRBJ2-3|TRBD1|TRBV25-1|.
CATNPGTGVLGTQYF
TGTGCCACCAATCCCGGGACAGGGGTCCTAGGTACGCAGTATTTT
>TRBJ2-3|TRBD2|TRBV30|.
CAWRSAGARDTQYF
TGTGCCTGGCGCTCGGCGGGAGCGAGAGATACGCAGTATTTT
>TRBJ2-7|.|TRBV9|once
CASSVAWTAHEQYF
TGTGCCAGCAGCGTAGCTTGGACAGCCCACGAGCAGTACTTC
>TRBJ2-5|TRBD1|TRBV9|.
CASSVGVRQGDGETQYF
TGTGCCAGCAGCGTAGGGGTTAGACAGGGCGACGGAGAGACCCAGTACTTC
>TRBJ1-2|.|TRBV6-5|.
CASSYSRDGRGGYTF
TGTGCCAGCAGTTACTCGAGGGACGGAAGAGGTGGCTACACCTTC
>TRBJ1-3|.|TRBV5-4|few
CASSLGGDYKSSGNTIYF
TGTGCCAGCAGCTTGGGTGGGGACTACAAGAGCTCTGGAAACACCATATATTTT
>TRBJ2-7|.|TRBV30|.
CAWSVGAGQTYEQYF
TGTGCCTGGAGTGTAGGGGCGGGACAGACCTACGAGCAGTACTTC
>TRBJ1-1|.|TRBV7-3|.
CASSLGIRDTEAFF
TGTGCCAGCAGCTTAGGGATCAGGGACACTGAAGCTTTCTTT
>TRBJ2-5|.|TRBV5-1|few
CASSPKPGPRGETQYF
TGCGCCAGCAGCCCCAAACCGGGACCCCGAGGGGAGACCCAGTACTTC
>TRBJ2-3|.|TRBV5-1|.
CASNRGLITDTQYF
TGCGCCAGCAATCGGGGTCTGATCACAGATACGCAGTATTTT
>TRBJ2-3|.|TRBV7-3|.
CASSQSTDTQYF
TGTGCCAGCAGTCAAAGCACAGATACGCAGTATTTT
>TRBJ1-1|.|TRBV5-6|few
CASSLGLGTDTEAFF
TGTGCCAGCAGCTTGGGACTGGGGACGGACACTGAAGCTTTCTTT
>TRBJ1-2|TRBD1|TRBV29-1|.
CSVDPGQGNYGYTF
TGCAGCGTGGACCCGGGACAGGGAAACTATGGCTACACCTTC
>TRBJ2-3|.|TRBV9|.
CASSVSTATDTQYF
TGTGCCAGCAGCGTCTCGACAGCCACAGATACGCAGTATTTT
>TRBJ2-5|TRBD2|TRBV27|.
CASREGLAGETQYF
TGTGCCAGCAGAGAGGGACTAGCTGGGGAGACCCAGTACTTC
>TRBJ1-5|.|TRBV29-1|.
CSVEAGGDDQPQHF
TGCAGCGTTGAAGCAGGAGGGGACGATCAGCCCCAGCATTTT
>TRBJ1-5|.|TRBV30|.
CAWSPQGGNQPQHF
TGTGCCTGGAGTCCACAGGGTGGCAATCAGCCCCAGCATTTT
>TRBJ1-2|.|TRBV7-2|.
CASSFSPGGYTF
TGTGCCAGCAGCTTCAGTCCTGGCGGCTACACCTTC
>TRBJ2-1|TRBD2|TRBV5-4|few
CASSLTSGGSVGQFF
TGTGCCAGCAGCTTGACTAGCGGGGGGTCCGTGGGGCAGTTCTTC
>TRBJ2-7|.|TRBV29-1|.
CSVETIGPAGYEQYF
TGCAGCGTTGAGACTATAGGTCCCGCTGGGTACGAGCAGTACTTC
>TRBJ2-5|.|TRBV4-2|.
CASSQEGRDEGETQYF
TGTGCCAGCAGCCAAGAGGGGCGGGACGAGGGAGAGACCCAGTACTTC
>TRBJ1-2|TRBD1|TRBV30|.
CAWRTGGVYGYTF
TGTGCCTGGAGAACAGGGGGCGTATATGGCTACACCTTC
>TRBJ2-1|.|TRBV11-2|.
CASSTRQTSSYNEQFF
TGTGCCAGCAGCACTCGACAGACGAGCTCCTACAATGAGCAGTTCTTC
>TRBJ2-6|.|TRBV27|.
CASSPHGGPYSGANVLTF
TGTGCCAGCAGTCCCCACGGGGGGCCCTACTCTGGGGCCAACGTCCTGACTTTC
>TRBJ1-5|TRBD1|TRBV6-5|.
CASSYTGAQPQHF
TGTGCCAGCAGTTACACAGGGGCTCAGCCCCAGCATTTT
>TRBJ1-5|.|TRBV10-3|few
CAISESRDNNQPQHF
TGTGCCATCAGTGAGTCGAGGGACAACAATCAGCCCCAGCATTTT
>TRBJ1-1|.|TRBV27|.
CASSLFQEGTEAFF
TGTGCCAGCAGTTTATTTCAGGAGGGCACTGAAGCTTTCTTT
>TRBJ1-2|.|TRBV6-6|.
CASTPREGGNYGYTF
TGTGCCAGCACCCCACGGGAGGGTGGAAATTATGGCTACACCTTC
>TRBJ2-3|.|TRBV7-2|.
CASSSHFLSTDTQYF
TGTGCCAGCAGCTCCCACTTTCTCAGCACAGATACGCAGTATTTT
>TRBJ2-6|.|TRBV30|.
CAWSADEVGANVLTF
TGTGCCTGGAGTGCGGATGAAGTAGGGGCCAACGTCCTGACTTTC
>TRBJ2-2|TRBD2|TRBV30|few
CAWSAGLAGEMRHF
TGTGCCTGGAGTGCTGGACTAGCGGGAGAGATGCGCCATTTT
>TRBJ1-2|TRBD1|TRBV6-6|few
CASTGTAYGYTF
TGTGCCAGCACCGGGACAGCCTATGGCTACACCTTC
>TRBJ2-1|TRBD2|TRBV19|.
CASSPLASGSYNEQFF
TGTGCCAGTAGCCCCCTCGCTAGCGGCTCCTACAATGAGCAGTTCTTC
>TRBJ2-6|.|TRBV9|.
CASSVGGAGANVLTF
TGTGCCAGCAGCGTAGGAGGGGCTGGGGCCAACGTCCTGACTTTC
>TRBJ2-7|.|TRBV23-1|.
CLTGTPYSYEQYF
TGCCTAACAGGGACCCCCTACTCCTACGAGCAGTACTTC
>TRBJ2-6|.|TRBV2|.
CASSPSGANVLTF
TGTGCCAGCAGTCCGTCTGGGGCCAACGTCCTGACTTTC
>TRBJ2-5|.|TRBV18|.
CASSPPLQETQYF
TGTGCCAGCTCACCGCCCCTCCAAGAGACCCAGTACTTC
>TRBJ1-1|.|TRBV11-2|few
CASSTPRDTGAFF
TGTGCCAGCAGCACACCTCGGGACACAGGAGCTTTCTTT
>TRBJ2-6|.|TRBV27|.
CASSWSSGANVLTF
TGTGCCAGCAGTTGGAGCTCTGGGGCCAACGTCCTGACTTTC
>TRBJ2-5|TRBD2|TRBV4-1|.
CASSEGGTSGSGTQYF
TGCGCCAGCAGTGAAGGGGGGACTAGCGGGAGCGGAACCCAGTACTTC
>TRBJ1-6|TRBD1|TRBV11-2|.
CASSPRTGGKSPLHF
TGTGCCAGCAGCCCCCGGACAGGGGGAAAATCACCCCTCCACTTT
>TRBJ1-1|.|TRBV4-1|.
CASSLYSASNTEAFF
TGCGCCAGCAGCCTCTACAGTGCCTCTAACACTGAAGCTTTCTTT
>TRBJ2-1|.|TRBV4-2|once
CASSQENLWNEQFF
TGTGCCAGCAGCCAAGAGAACCTATGGAATGAGCAGTTCTTC
>TRBJ1-5|TRBD1|TRBV29-1|.
CSVAEQGGSNQPQHF
TGCAGCGTTGCCGAACAGGGGGGAAGCAATCAGCCCCAGCATTTT